This T cell receptor beta chain is drawn from a study of T cells in Graves' hyperthyroidism and ophthalmopathy. Study background: Any treatment followed the collection of peripheral blood at initial diagnosis.

In regard to this clonotype: The antigen is unknown. Being one base from a much bigger clone, this may be a read error.

Exclusion criteria comprised uncontrolled infection, other autoimmune disease, pregnancy or lactation. The study, taken as a whole, reports: Researchers report that a 13 V-J model separated ophthalmopathy from stable hyperthyroidism. Blood also contained most expanded thyroid clonotypes above 0.001.

Researchers amplified the TCR beta CDR3 regions from RNA transcripts. With the HTBI primer set, the TCR CDR3 went through a first round of RT-PCR. TCRdb recomputed calls from the multiplex PCR reads with MiXCR, one row per CDR3 protein. The data show around 600,000 distinct CDR3 sequences, roughly 15% seen once. This CDR3 has 14 amino acids. The germline V gene has CDR1 SGHTA and CDR2 FQGTGA. This receptor was identified in a woman aged 50 to 60 with Graves' ophthalmopathy. The V call is TRBV7-3, the J call TRBJ1-1; no firm D call. Sequencing was done on a sample of blood. CDR3 DNA: TGTGTCAGCAGCCCTTATCCGGACGGAGCCAAAGCTTTCTTT. It translates to CVSSPYPDGAKAFF.